The 27 T cell receptor beta chains reported below all come from one sample, sequenced in a study of technical replicates of blood from a handful of donors. Sequencing used immunoSEQ multiplex PCR; TCRdb keeps in-frame clones, though not all of them. The data show around 100,000 clones, around 96% seen once. The sample comprised T cells isolated from PBMCs. The receptors come from a human donor in good health.

The J gene is TRBJ2-1, the V gene TRBV7-3; 8 positions agree with TRBD2. CDR1 and CDR2 from the germline V gene are SGHTA and FQGTGA. This CDR3 region has 18 residues. J was trimmed by 8 bases and V by 3 bases; bases with no gene match: 18. In DNA, the CDR3 is TGTGCCAGCAGCTTGGGCTTTGCCGGGAGGGCCTATAACGATGAGCAGTTCTTC. It translates to CASSLGFAGRAYNDEQFF.

The chain carries TRBV9 and TRBJ2-7, with TRBD2 as a possible D gene (5 bases). With 0 bases removed from V and 7 bases from J, the gap between germline ends came to 14 bases. There are 14 residues in the CDR3. Germline CDR1 and CDR2: SGDLS and YYNGEE. The CDR3 spells CASSVDGDIHEQYF. CDR3 nucleotides: TGTGCCAGCAGCGTAGACGGGGATATCCATGAGCAGTACTTC.

DNA of the CDR3: TGTGCCAGCAGCTTAGGCCCAAAGAGGAATGAGCAGTTCTTC. This translates into CASSLGPKRNEQFF. The chain links TRBV7-2 to TRBJ2-1; no definite D call. With 1 base removed from V and 7 bases from J, the gap between germline ends came to 11 bases. CDR1 and CDR2 (germline): SGHTA, FQGNSA. The CDR3 is made up of 14 amino acids.

The J gene is TRBJ2-1, the V gene TRBV4-1, with 7 bases that match TRBD2. With 1 base clipped from V and 0 bases from J, the junction kept 3 bases outside the gene matches. CDR1 is MGHRA, CDR2 YSYEKL, per germline. The CDR3 is made up of 16 amino acids. CDR3 in DNA: TGCGCCAGCAGCCAAGGAGCGGGGAGCTCCTACAATGAGCAGTTCTTC. Protein sequence: CASSQGAGSSYNEQFF.

In nucleotides, the CDR3 is TGTGCCAGCAGCCATTCAGGCAGGAATGAAAAACTGTTTTTT. Encoded protein: CASSHSGRNEKLFF. This sequence joins TRBV14 and TRBJ1-4, with D unclear. CDR1 and CDR2 (germline): SGHDN, FVKESK. The CDR3 loop spans 14 amino acids. Deletions cut 3 bases from V and 5 bases from J, with 10 bases between.

The rearrangement joins TRBV6-6 to TRBJ1-2, with 8 bases aligning to TRBD1. Germline V gives CDR1 MNHNY, CDR2 SVGAGI (reference sequence). This CDR3 comprises 15 residues. Unmatched junction bases numbered 13, after V lost 5 bases and J lost 8 bases. Written as DNA, the CDR3 is TGTGCCAGCAGTAACCCGACAGGGGTCGTCGACGGCTACACCTTC. Protein: CASSNPTGVVDGYTF.

This chain connects TRBV4-1 to TRBJ2-7, with 7 nucleotides matching TRBD2. J was trimmed by 6 bases and V by 3 bases; bases with no gene match: 11. Germline CDR1 and CDR2: MGHRA and YSYEKL. This CDR3 spans 15 amino acids. CDR3 loop: CASSHQAGRVGEQYF. CDR3 in DNA: TGCGCCAGCAGCCACCAAGCGGGACGGGTTGGCGAGCAGTACTTC.

CDR3 amino acids: CASSLERLAGDTQYF. Here the CDR3 DNA reads TGTGCCAGCAGCTTAGAGCGACTAGCGGGAGATACGCAGTATTTT. The V call is TRBV11-2, the J call TRBJ2-3, with TRBD2 matching over 10 bases. From germline, CDR1 is SGHAT and CDR2 FQNNGV. V dropped 0 bases and J dropped 5; count of bases not matched to a gene: 2. The CDR3 totals 15 residues.

The gene calls are TRBV27 and TRBJ2-1; 7 positions match TRBD2. Germline V gene lookup returns CDR1 MNHEY and CDR2 SMNVEV (reference sequence). The CDR3 loop spans 15 amino acids. J was trimmed by 7 bases and V by 5 bases; bases with no gene match: 11. CDR3 DNA sequence: TGTGCCAGCAGTCCCTGGGAGGGCCGTCGAAATGAGCAGTTCTTC. This gives the protein CASSPWEGRRNEQFF.

V is TRBV9 and J is TRBJ1-5, with TRBD1 identical over 8 bases. V lost 3 bases, J lost 7 bases, and 3 bases stayed unmatched. CDR1 and CDR2 (germline): SGDLS, YYNGEE. The CDR3 is made up of 13 amino acids. CDR3 loop: CASSEGQAQPQHF. CDR3 in DNA: TGTGCCAGCAGCGAGGGACAGGCCCAGCCCCAGCATTTT.

The chain carries TRBV7-9 and TRBJ2-1; D not certain. V shed 5 bases and J shed 8 bases, with 10 bases lying between them. This CDR3 is built from 12 residues. Germline V lookup: CDR1 SEHNR, CDR2 FQNEAQ (reference sequence). The CDR3 DNA reads TGTGCCAGCAGCGCAGAATTGGATGAGCAGTTCTTC. As protein: CASSAELDEQFF.

CDR3 bases: TGTGCCAGCAGTTTATCTCGGGGTAGCGAGCAGTACTTC. Translating it yields CASSLSRGSEQYF. The gene calls are TRBV27 and TRBJ2-7; D perhaps matches TRBD2 (5 bases). V was cut by 0 bases and J by 6 bases, with 9 bases left in between. Germline values: CDR1 MNHEY, CDR2 SMNVEV (reference sequence). The length of the CDR3 is 13 residues.

J is TRBJ2-3 and V is TRBV6-1; 8 positions agree with TRBD1. V lost 7 bases, J lost 4 bases, and 7 bases stayed unmatched. The CDR3 spans 14 residues. The germline gives CDR1 MNHNS, CDR2 SASEGT. Here the CDR3 DNA reads TGTGCCAGCACCCCGCGGACAGGGCCAGATACGCAGTATTTT. This codes for CASTPRTGPDTQYF.

This chain connects TRBV14 to TRBJ1-1; 7 bases agree with TRBD1. The CDR3 extends over 14 amino acids. Germline lookup yields CDR1 SGHDN and CDR2 FVKESK. V shed 4 bases, J shed 7 bases, and the junction held 9 bases outside the gene matches. CDR3 in amino acids: CASSRRQGHREAFF. CDR3 nucleotide sequence: TGTGCCAGCAGCCGAAGACAGGGCCACCGTGAAGCTTTCTTT.

The rearrangement links TRBV5-5 to TRBJ2-7, with TRBD2 identical over 9 bases. Germline trimming cut 0 bases from V and 4 bases from J; bases unmatched to any gene: 2. This CDR3 contains 14 residues. The germline gives CDR1 SGHKS, CDR2 YYEKEE (reference sequence). The CDR3 bases are TGTGCCAGCAGCTTGGATCTAGCGGGATACGAGCAGTACTTC. Residues: CASSLDLAGYEQYF.

The chain links TRBV14 to TRBJ2-3; D may be TRBD1 (5 bases). CDR3 length: 16 amino acids. The V end lost 0 bases, the J end lost 5 bases, and 15 bases lay between the germline ends. The germline V gene has CDR1 SGHDN and CDR2 FVKESK. The CDR3 bases are TGTGCCAGCAGCCAAGATTGGGCAGGGTGGGAAGATACGCAGTATTTT. Translated, it gives CASSQDWAGWEDTQYF.

The V gene is TRBV5-6, the J gene TRBJ1-1, with unresolved D. The V gene's germline CDR1 is SGHDT and CDR2 YYEEEE. The CDR3 is 12 residues long. V lost 0 bases and J lost 10, with 10 bases in between. In DNA form, the CDR3 reads TGTGCCAGCAGCTTGGCGAGTGTTAGAGCTTTCTTT. Translation gives CASSLASVRAFF. Complete variable domain (other parts from reference TRBV5-6 and TRBJ1-1): DAGVTQSPTHLIKTRGQQVTLRCSPKSGHDTVSWYQQALGQGPQFIFQYYEEEERQRGNFPDRFSGHQFPNYSSELNVNALLLGDSALYLCASSLASVRAFFGQGTRLTVV.

The chain joins TRBV19 to TRBJ1-1; 9 bases are shared with TRBD1. Germline loops: CDR1 LNHDA, CDR2 SQIVND (reference sequence). The CDR3 covers 12 residues. The trim removed 7 bases at V and 10 bases at J, leaving 7 bases unmatched. This CDR3 is CASTTGGRLAFF. The CDR3 DNA is TGTGCCAGTACTACAGGGGGCCGATTAGCTTTCTTT.

The chain has TRBV5-1 and TRBJ2-7; 11 nucleotides align to TRBD2. CDR1 and CDR2 (germline): SGHRS, YFSETQ. CDR3 size: 16 residues. V lost 8 bases and J lost 6; bases outside the gene matches: 16. CDR3 sequence (DNA): TGCGCCAGTCAGACAGGGAATAGCGGGAGGGCCTCCGAGCAGTACTTC. Translating gives CASQTGNSGRASEQYF.

This clone was picked up one time. The chain combines TRBV4-3 with TRBJ2-7; the D gene is possibly TRBD1 (6 bases). CDR3 length equals 17 residues. The germline gives CDR1 LGHNA, CDR2 YSLEER. With 0 bases removed from V and 0 bases from J, the gap between germline ends came to 15 bases. CDR3 sequence: CASSQERRDRSSYEQYF. CDR3 nucleotides: TGCGCCAGCAGCCAAGAACGGAGAGACAGGTCCTCCTACGAGCAGTACTTC.

The CDR3 DNA follows: TGTGCCTGGAGTGGCGGGAGTAGACACTACGAGCAGTACTTC. It translates to CAWSGGSRHYEQYF. V and J are TRBV30 and TRBJ2-7; the match to TRBD2 covers 7 bases. From germline, CDR1 is GTSNPN and CDR2 SVGIG (reference sequence). The CDR3 is 14 amino acids. V dropped 1 base and J dropped 3; count of bases not matched to a gene: 6.

This clone was picked up one time. The CDR3 spells CASSSGLANEQFF. CDR3 nucleotide sequence: TGTGCCAGCAGCTCCGGACTAGCTAATGAGCAGTTCTTC. The genes are TRBV7-3 and TRBJ2-1; 8 bases are a match to TRBD2. CDR3 length: 13 amino acids. Trimming cost V 4 bases and J 7 bases; bases outside gene matches: 3. From germline, CDR1 is SGHTA and CDR2 FQGTGA.

The genes are TRBV11-2 and TRBJ1-3, with D possibly TRBD1 on 5 matching bases. Germline V gene sequence: CDR1 SGHAT, CDR2 FQNNGV. Trimming pared 2 bases from V and 5 bases from J, leaving 13 bases between. The CDR3 contains 15 residues. CDR3 sequence: CASSLRARVRNTIYF. Here the CDR3 DNA reads TGTGCCAGCAGCTTAAGGGCCAGGGTCCGAAACACCATATATTTT.

The chain combines TRBV19 with TRBJ1-1, with D perhaps matching TRBD1 (5 bases). The germline CDR1 and CDR2 sequences are LNHDA and SQIVND (reference sequence). The CDR3 loop spans 13 amino acids. V was clipped by 4 bases and J by 5 bases, with 11 bases between them. The CDR3 nucleotides read TGTGCCAGTAGTACCCAGGGAGGTACTGAAGCTTTCTTT. Translated, it gives CASSTQGGTEAFF.

Here the CDR3 DNA reads TGTGCCATCAGCGAGGAGTCTTACAACACTGAAGCTTTCTTT. Translation gives CAISEESYNTEAFF. The chain joins TRBV10-3 to TRBJ1-1; D gene unclear. In germline, CDR1 is ENHRY, CDR2 SYGVKD. Trimming shortened V by 6 bases and J by 2 bases, and 13 bases separated the two germline ends. There are 14 residues in the CDR3.

The chain combines TRBV5-1 with TRBJ2-7; 11 bases map to TRBD2. Germline CDR1 and CDR2: SGHRS and YFSETQ. The CDR3 spans 17 residues. V dropped 4 bases and J dropped 2; count of bases not matched to a gene: 11. As DNA, the CDR3 is TGCGCCAGCAGCCTGACCGGGACTAGCGGAAACCCCTACGAGCAGTACTTC. Residues: CASSLTGTSGNPYEQYF.

The chain links TRBV5-6 to TRBJ2-1, with a tentative D call TRBD1 (6 bases). V shed 6 bases and J shed 4 bases, with 8 bases lying between them. The CDR3 contains 12 residues. Per the germline V gene, CDR1 is SGHDT and CDR2 is YYEEEE. CDR3 residues: CASNQGYNEQFF. DNA for the CDR3: TGTGCCAGCAACCAGGGGTACAATGAGCAGTTCTTC.